Each of the 3 T cell receptor beta chains below was sequenced from the same sample in a study of cytomegalovirus exposure and HLA in healthy donors. Primers: 60 Vbeta forward and 13 Jbeta reverse. The assay was immunoSEQ multiplex PCR, and TCRdb's table has in-frame clones only and misses some. The sample lists a few hundred thousand clones; roughly two thirds were seen once. Sequenced material: PBMCs. The receptors originated from a female donor in good health and CMV-seronegative.

This clone was counted a single time. The chain employs TRBV4-2 and TRBJ2-3; TRBD2 aligns across 7 bases. Unmatched junction bases numbered 16, after V lost 4 bases and J lost 0 bases. CDR3 length equals 19 residues. Germline V gives CDR1 LGHNA, CDR2 YNFKEQ. CDR3 in amino acids: CASSRRVASGTTSTDTQYF. In DNA, the CDR3 is TGTGCCAGCAGCCGAAGGGTGGCTAGCGGAACCACTAGCACAGATACGCAGTATTTT.

The V gene is TRBV7-9, the J gene TRBJ2-3; TRBD1 agrees at 7 bases. In germline, CDR1 is SEHNR, CDR2 FQNEAQ (reference sequence). V lost 4 bases, J lost 2 bases, and 9 bases stayed unmatched. This CDR3 region has 16 residues. The CDR3 DNA reads TGTGCCAGCAGCTACACTTTAGGGGGCGCCACAGATACGCAGTATTTT. Protein: CASSYTLGGATDTQYF.

This clone is a singleton in its sample. This chain connects TRBV2 to TRBJ2-5, with 7 nucleotides matching TRBD2. The tail of the sequence fits TRBJ2-7 better, so the J call may be wrong. The CDR3 covers 15 residues. CDR1 is SNHLY, CDR2 FYNNEI, per germline. DNA of the CDR3: TGTGCCAGCAACCCGGGCGGGGGAGCCCTCTACGAGCAGTACTTC. Translated, it gives CASNPGGGALYEQYF.